A single T cell receptor beta chain is shown here with its context. Its specificity is not known. The entry originates in a study of T-cell memory formation after mild COVID-19. Across the whole study: The two donors had largely donor-specific TCR clusters.

The study, taken as a whole, reports: Contracting clones localized mainly to CM and EM when CD4+ and mainly to EMRA when CD8+. Researchers could not confirm that second-wave clones peaking on day 37 targeted SARS-CoV-2. Prior to infection, memory already included some responding clones, suggesting cross-reactive memory joined.

TCRdb reanalysed the 5' RACE reads using MiXCR and keeps one entry per CDR3 protein. The sample shows about 270,000 distinct CDR3 sequences, roughly 18% of them seen only once. This CDR3 contains 15 residues. V was clipped by 4 bases and J by 5 bases, with 15 bases between them. The germline gives CDR1 MNHEY, CDR2 SVGEGT. Sequencing was carried out using PBMCs or a T cell subset sorted from them (not recorded which). The chain is built from TRBV6-2 or TRBV6-3 and TRBJ2-1; D possibly corresponds to TRBD1 (5 bases). The sequence came from a man aged 18 to 35 who had mild COVID-19 (a few samples of this study predate the infection). Cell type and time point are not known. In nucleotides, the CDR3 is TGTGCCAGCAGTTCGTACACAGGTTTTGACAATGAGCAGTTCTTC. As protein: CASSSYTGFDNEQFF.